This T cell receptor (beta chain) originates from a study of cytomegalovirus exposure and HLA in healthy donors. Findings and limits, study-wide: Later work showed greater clonal expansion in HLA-associated TCR beta chains than in equally common others. A later analysis linked 15,000 to 20,000 TCR beta sequences to HLA alleles at 0.05 false discovery rate.

Healthy bone marrow donors supplied every sample. At sampling all donors were nominally healthy, likely with unrecorded immune exposures. Trimming removed 2 bases from V and 3 bases from J, with 14 bases in between. This CDR3 comprises 16 residues. The V gene's germline CDR1 is MNHEY and CDR2 SMNVEV (reference sequence). Amplification used 60 Vbeta primers and 13 Jbeta primers. The protocol was immunoSEQ multiplex PCR, while the TCRdb copy is restricted to in-frame clones and leaves out a portion. The sample shows roughly 160,000 clones, around four fifths of them seen only once. As for this clone: Its antigen is still unknown.

V and J are TRBV27 and TRBJ2-1; maybe TRBD1 (5 bases). Sequences were obtained from PBMCs. This TCR came from a woman aged 50 to 65 in good health and CMV-seronegative. The CDR3 loop is CASSLDVRAYYNEQFF. The CDR3 bases are TGTGCCAGCAGTTTAGACGTCAGGGCTTACTACAATGAGCAGTTCTTC.